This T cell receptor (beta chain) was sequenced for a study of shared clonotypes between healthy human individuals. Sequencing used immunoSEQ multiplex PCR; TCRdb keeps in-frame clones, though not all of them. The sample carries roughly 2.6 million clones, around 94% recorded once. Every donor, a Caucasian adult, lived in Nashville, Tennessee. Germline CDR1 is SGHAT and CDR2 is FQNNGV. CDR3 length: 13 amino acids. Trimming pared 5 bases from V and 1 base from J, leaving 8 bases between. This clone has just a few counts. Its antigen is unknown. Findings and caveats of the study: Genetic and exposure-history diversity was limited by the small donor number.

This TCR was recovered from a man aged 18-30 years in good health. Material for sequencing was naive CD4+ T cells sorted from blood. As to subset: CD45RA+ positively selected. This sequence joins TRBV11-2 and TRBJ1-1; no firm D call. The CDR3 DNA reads TGTGCCAGCAGCCCGACCTGGAACACTGAAGCTTTCTTT. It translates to CASSPTWNTEAFF. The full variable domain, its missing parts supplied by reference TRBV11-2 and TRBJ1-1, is EAGVAQSPRYKIIEKRQSVAFWCNPISGHATLYWYQQILGQGPKLLIQFQNNGVVDDSQLPKDRFSAERLKGVDSTLKIQPAKLEDSAVYLCASSPTWNTEAFFGQGTRLTVV.